This T cell receptor beta chain is drawn from a study of post-analysis software for immune sequencing data (dated by TCRdb to the mid-2010s). Turning to the overall study: Relapsing-remitting, secondary progressive and progressive-relapsing multiple sclerosis were recorded as disease courses, and subtype annotation was lacking for some patients. The multiple sclerosis patient repertoires were compared with about a dozen previously published healthy control repertoires from donors aged about 6 to 26 years. A subset of samples was prepared in parallel using single-end sample barcoding, then pooled and co-amplified after Illumina adapter ligation. On the study overall, not on this receptor specifically: Patients showed significantly higher frequencies than controls for five TRBV segments, among them TRBV5-6, TRBV5-1 and TRBV20-1. The multiple sclerosis patient group was slightly younger than the control group. Normalized Chao1 diversity was significantly lower in multiple sclerosis patients than controls, suggesting substantial peripheral T-cell clonal expansion. Direct clustering with F measure showed strong co-clustering of samples prepared in the same batch, prompting a batch-effect correction.

A word on this clonotype: No cognate antigen has been identified for it. No much larger clonotype is one base removed from it; base qualities were not supplied.

TCR beta repertoires were profiled from peripheral blood of 10 to 15 young patients with multiple sclerosis to demonstrate the VDJtools post-analysis software. The multiple sclerosis patients were children and adolescents between roughly 6 and 17 years of age. The V and J ends are trimmed by 5 bases and 4 bases, leaving 22 bases between them. From its cysteine to its phenylalanine, the CDR3 spans 17 amino acids. Of the read, only the CDR3 DNA is kept; its 51 bases are in frame from base 1. For CDR1 and CDR2, the germline V gene (reference sequence) lists SEHNR and FQNEAQ. The library relied on PCR. The sequencer was an Illumina HiSeq 2500. To reduce PCR and sequencing biases, unique molecular identifiers were built into the TCR beta cDNA libraries. Roughly 500,000 cDNA molecules were obtained per 1 to 10 million input T cells, so each molecule approximated one T cell. Patient libraries were prepared and sequenced with the same protocol used for the earlier healthy control dataset. Samples belonging to the same batch were prepared together, multiplexed and sequenced on a shared HiSeq lane. In the original analysis: Raw barcoded reads were processed with MIGEC, and single-read molecular identifier groups were discarded before consensus assembly and CDR3 extraction. VDJtools was used for post-analysis of the clonotype tables, with diversity normalized by down-sampling every dataset to the smallest sample size. To correct batch-related cross-sample contamination, repertoire overlap clustering matched CDR3 amino acid sequences but not nucleotide sequences. TCRdb passed the public sequencing reads through fastp at Q25 and MiXCR, retaining productive beta sequences. Every entry covers one CDR3 protein and lists the most common genes and DNA from its rows. TCRdb, not the original authors, processed these V and J calls. In this sample the table shows fewer than 850,000 distinct CDR3 sequences, about half of which occur a single time. Approximately 5% of the sample is taken by the ten largest.

The receptor comes from a girl aged 10-17 years with multiple sclerosis. The sequence joins TRBV7-9 to TRBJ2-3; a tentative D call is TRBD2 (6 bases match). Sequenced material: blood. The bases read TGTGCCAGCAGCCGCCGACTAGGGCAGGGTCGGCCAGATACGCAGTATTTT. It is translated as CASSRRLGQGRPDTQYF.